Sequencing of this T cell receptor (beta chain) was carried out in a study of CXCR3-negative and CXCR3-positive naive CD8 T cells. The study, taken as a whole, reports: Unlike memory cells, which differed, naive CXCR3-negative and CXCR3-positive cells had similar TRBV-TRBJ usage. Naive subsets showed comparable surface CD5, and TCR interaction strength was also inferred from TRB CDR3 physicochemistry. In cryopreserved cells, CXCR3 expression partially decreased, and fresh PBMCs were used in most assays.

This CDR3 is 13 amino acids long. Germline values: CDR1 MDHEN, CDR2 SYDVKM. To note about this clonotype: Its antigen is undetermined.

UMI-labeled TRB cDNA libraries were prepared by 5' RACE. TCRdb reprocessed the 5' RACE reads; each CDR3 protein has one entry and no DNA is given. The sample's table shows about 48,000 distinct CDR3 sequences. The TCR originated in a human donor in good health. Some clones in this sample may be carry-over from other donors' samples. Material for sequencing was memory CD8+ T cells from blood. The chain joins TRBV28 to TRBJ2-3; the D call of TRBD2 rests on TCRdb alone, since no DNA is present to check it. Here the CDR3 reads CASSGGNEDTQYF. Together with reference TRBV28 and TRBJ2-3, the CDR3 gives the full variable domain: DVKVTQSSRYLVKRTGEKVFLECVQDMDHENMFWYRQDPGLGLRLIYFSYDVKMKEKGDIPEGYSVSREKKERFSLILESASTNQTSMYLCASSGGNEDTQYFGPGTRLTVL.